This T cell receptor beta chain was obtained from a study of high-grade serous ovarian cancer treatment subgroups. Study at large: Mean per sample: around 14,000 reads, just under 7,500 unique TCR beta rearrangements.

The CDR3 length is 15 residues. V was clipped by 2 bases and J by 1 base; unmatched bases: 1. Germline CDR1 LGHNA, CDR2 YSLEER. Tumor samples were obtained before definitive surgery or chemotherapy. Profiled with immunoSEQ multiplex PCR; TCRdb holds only in-frame clones, not every one. The repertoire consists of several thousand clones, with more than 60% occurring once and the leading ten covering approximately 10%. Concerning this clone: The antigen is not known.

Findings of the study overall: Repertoire similarity ranged about 0.11 to 0.79 between tumors of one patient. Repertoire analysis covered CDR3 alone, not CDR1 or CDR2.

Source material: tumor tissue. This receptor was obtained from a human donor with high-grade serous ovarian cancer. V usage is TRBV4-3 and J usage is TRBJ2-3; 9 nucleotides match TRBD1. CDR3 in amino acids: CASSQRTGGTDTQYF. CDR3 DNA: TGCGCCAGCAGCCAAAGGACAGGGGGCACAGATACGCAGTATTTT.